The rows below give T cell receptor beta chains drawn from one sample of a study of lymphopenia after photon versus proton radiotherapy. This table comes from immunoSEQ multiplex PCR, and its TCRdb copy is limited to in-frame clones, with some not included. The sample yields around 29,000 clones, approximately 87% seen once. The input for sequencing was peripheral blood, taken from a patient treated with proton-based radiotherapy. These receptors were taken from a woman in her sixties or seventies with cholangiocarcinoma. Some clones in this sample may be carry-over from other donors' samples. Each CDR3 is given with its conserved first and last residue. The D gene is left open where the match is weak. Clone size is shown for a subset of rows, as once, few, many or a class of expanded clone.

v_gene,j_gene,d_gene,abundance,CDR3aa,CDR3nt
TRBV6-6,TRBJ2-4,TRBD2,NA,CASSYSRLGLAGDWYF,TGTGCCAGCAGTTACTCGAGACTCGGACTAGCGGGAGATTGGTACTTC
TRBV27,TRBJ2-7,TRBD1,NA,CASSRRQGPSYEQYF,TGTGCCAGCAGTCGCCGACAGGGACCATCCTACGAGCAGTACTTC
TRBV6-6,TRBJ1-2,NA,NA,CAGRPGSFNYGYTF,TGTGCCGGACGCCCCGGGAGTTTTAACTATGGCTACACCTTC
TRBV4-3,TRBJ1-1,NA,NA,CASSQDPSLGGPSTEAFF,TGCGCCAGCAGCCAAGATCCCAGTTTGGGAGGGCCGTCCACTGAAGCTTTCTTT
TRBV18,TRBJ1-1,TRBD1,NA,CASSPTQGDTEAFF,TGTGCCAGCTCCCCCACGCAGGGGGACACTGAAGCTTTCTTT
TRBV18,TRBJ2-7,NA,NA,CASSPPSGSYEQYF,TGTGCCAGCTCACCACCGTCAGGGTCCTACGAGCAGTACTTC
TRBV27,TRBJ1-2,TRBD1,NA,CASSFLTGGGGYTF,TGTGCCAGCAGTTTTCTTACAGGGGGCGGCGGCTACACCTTC
TRBV18,TRBJ2-1,NA,once,CASSQETGPGAYNEQFF,TGTGCCAGCTCACAAGAAACCGGACCTGGGGCCTACAATGAGCAGTTCTTC
TRBV19,TRBJ2-1,NA,few,CASSPPPTRTLNEQFF,TGTGCCAGTAGTCCTCCCCCCACTAGAACTCTTAATGAGCAGTTCTTC
TRBV30,TRBJ1-3,NA,NA,CAWTLAGVSGNTIYF,TGTGCCTGGACCTTGGCGGGAGTATCTGGAAACACCATATATTTT
TRBV18,TRBJ1-2,NA,NA,CASSPSDRYGYTF,TGTGCCAGCTCACCTTCGGACAGATATGGCTACACCTTC
TRBV2,TRBJ1-1,NA,once,CASRMEGGRTEAFF,TGTGCCAGCAGGATGGAGGGAGGGAGAACTGAAGCTTTCTTT
TRBV19,TRBJ2-7,NA,once,CASSILGVRRDEQYF,TGTGCCAGTAGTATCCTTGGGGTCCGGAGGGACGAGCAGTACTTC
TRBV27,TRBJ2-5,TRBD1,NA,CASSPTTGLGETQYF,TGTGCCAGCAGTCCCACGACAGGGTTAGGAGAGACCCAGTACTTC
TRBV13,TRBJ1-2,NA,NA,CASSGGDGLYGYTF,TGTGCCAGCAGCGGGGGGGACGGACTCTATGGCTACACCTTC
TRBV4-3,TRBJ2-2,NA,NA,CASSQGSVALLTGELFF,TGCGCCAGCAGCCAAGGCTCGGTAGCGCTACTCACCGGGGAGCTGTTTTTT
TRBV27,TRBJ1-2,NA,NA,CASASGSYGYTF,TGTGCCAGCGCCTCCGGGTCCTATGGCTACACCTTC
TRBV7-3,TRBJ2-3,TRBD2,once,CASSLGPSTSAYTDTQYF,TGTGCCAGCAGCTTAGGCCCATCCACTAGCGCGTACACAGATACGCAGTATTTT
TRBV7-9,TRBJ1-2,TRBD1,NA,CASSSRDRLNDGYTF,TGTGCCAGCAGCTCCCGGGACAGGCTCAATGATGGCTACACCTTC
TRBV27,TRBJ2-1,NA,NA,CASSQGRGYNEQFF,TGTGCCAGCAGCCAGGGCAGGGGTTACAATGAGCAGTTCTTC
TRBV29-1,TRBJ2-7,NA,NA,CSVEGRNAYEQYF,TGCAGCGTTGAAGGGCGGAATGCCTACGAGCAGTACTTC
TRBV5-1,TRBJ2-4,NA,NA,CASSFIPLPKNIQYF,TGCGCCAGCAGCTTTATTCCTCTTCCCAAAAACATTCAGTACTTC
TRBV6-5,TRBJ1-1,TRBD1,once,CASKRGGAGTEAFF,TGTGCCAGCAAGAGAGGGGGCGCAGGCACTGAAGCTTTCTTT
TRBV5-1,TRBJ2-1,TRBD2,NA,CASSKTSGGAWNEQFF,TGCGCCAGCAGCAAGACTAGCGGGGGGGCATGGAATGAGCAGTTCTTC
TRBV7-2,TRBJ2-1,NA,NA,CASSEMRLNEQFF,TGTGCCAGCAGCGAAATGAGGTTAAATGAGCAGTTCTTC
TRBV7-6,TRBJ2-3,TRBD1,NA,CASSLWTGKTDTQYF,TGTGCCAGCAGCTTATGGACAGGGAAAACAGATACGCAGTATTTT
TRBV21-1,TRBJ2-1,NA,NA,CASSTGRKSYNEQFF,TGTGCCAGCAGCACCGGGAGGAAGAGCTACAATGAGCAGTTCTTC
TRBV7-8,TRBJ1-1,NA,NA,CASSLESTTEAFF,TGTGCCAGCAGCTTAGAGTCCACCACTGAAGCTTTCTTT
TRBV9,TRBJ1-2,NA,once,CASTGVAGGYGYTF,TGTGCCAGCACTGGAGTGGCGGGTGGCTATGGCTACACCTTC
TRBV9,TRBJ2-2,NA,NA,CASSVFSATNTGELFF,TGTGCCAGCAGCGTATTTAGCGCCACGAACACCGGGGAGCTGTTTTTT
TRBV4-1,TRBJ2-1,TRBD2,NA,CASKLAGGPGEQFF,TGCGCCAGCAAGCTAGCGGGGGGGCCGGGTGAGCAGTTCTTC
TRBV5-6,TRBJ1-4,TRBD1,NA,CASSNQPGQGWEKLFF,TGTGCCAGCAGCAACCAGCCGGGACAGGGATGGGAAAAACTGTTTTTT
TRBV19,TRBJ1-6,NA,NA,CASSIQGAYNSPLHF,TGTGCCAGTAGTATTCAGGGCGCTTATAATTCACCCCTCCACTTT
TRBV5-6,TRBJ2-7,TRBD2,NA,CASRGRGERYEQYF,TGTGCCAGCAGAGGACGGGGGGAAAGGTACGAGCAGTACTTC
TRBV19,TRBJ2-7,NA,NA,CASSIGPGSYEQYF,TGTGCCAGTAGTATAGGCCCGGGATCCTACGAGCAGTACTTC
TRBV19,TRBJ1-1,NA,once,CASSNPVWGNTEAFF,TGTGCCAGTAGTAATCCTGTATGGGGGAACACTGAAGCTTTCTTT
TRBV7-9,TRBJ2-3,TRBD2,few,CASSSGLAGVADTQYF,TGTGCCAGCAGCTCGGGACTAGCGGGAGTTGCAGATACGCAGTATTTT
TRBV4-1,TRBJ2-2,TRBD2,NA,CASSQEPSGRNTGELFF,TGCGCCAGCAGCCAAGAGCCTAGCGGGAGGAACACCGGGGAGCTGTTTTTT
TRBV7-9,TRBJ1-2,NA,NA,CASSLVGYTF,TGTGCCAGCAGCTTGGTCGGCTACACCTTC
TRBV4-3,TRBJ2-3,NA,NA,CASSQDGAGGGDTQYF,TGCGCCAGCAGCCAAGACGGGGCCGGAGGGGGGGATACGCAGTATTTT
TRBV30,TRBJ2-3,NA,NA,CAWSTQTTDTQYF,TGTGCCTGGAGTACCCAGACTACAGATACGCAGTATTTT
TRBV18,TRBJ2-2,NA,NA,CASSTSTGGGVTGELFF,TGTGCCAGCTCAACCTCGACAGGCGGGGGCGTCACCGGGGAGCTGTTTTTT